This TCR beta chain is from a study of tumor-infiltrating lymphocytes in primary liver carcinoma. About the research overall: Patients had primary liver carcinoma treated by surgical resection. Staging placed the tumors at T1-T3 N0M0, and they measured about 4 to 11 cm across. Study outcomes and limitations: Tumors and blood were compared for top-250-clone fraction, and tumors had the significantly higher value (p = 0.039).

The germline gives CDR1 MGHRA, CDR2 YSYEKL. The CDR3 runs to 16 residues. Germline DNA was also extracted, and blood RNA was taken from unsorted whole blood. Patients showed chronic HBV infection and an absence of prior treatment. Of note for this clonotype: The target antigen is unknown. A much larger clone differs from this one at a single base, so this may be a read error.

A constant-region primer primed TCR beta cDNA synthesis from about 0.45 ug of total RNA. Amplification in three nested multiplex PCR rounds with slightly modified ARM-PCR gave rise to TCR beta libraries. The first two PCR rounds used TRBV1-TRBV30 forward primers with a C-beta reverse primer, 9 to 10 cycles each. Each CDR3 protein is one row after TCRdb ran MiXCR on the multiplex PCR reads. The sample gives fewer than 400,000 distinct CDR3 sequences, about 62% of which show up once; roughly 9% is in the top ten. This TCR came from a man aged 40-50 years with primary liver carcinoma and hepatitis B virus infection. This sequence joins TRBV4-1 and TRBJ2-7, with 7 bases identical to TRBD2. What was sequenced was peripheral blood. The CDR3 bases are TGCGCCTGCAGCCAAGTTTGGACGGGGGGTGGGTACGAGCAGTACTTC. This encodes CACSQVWTGGGYEQYF.